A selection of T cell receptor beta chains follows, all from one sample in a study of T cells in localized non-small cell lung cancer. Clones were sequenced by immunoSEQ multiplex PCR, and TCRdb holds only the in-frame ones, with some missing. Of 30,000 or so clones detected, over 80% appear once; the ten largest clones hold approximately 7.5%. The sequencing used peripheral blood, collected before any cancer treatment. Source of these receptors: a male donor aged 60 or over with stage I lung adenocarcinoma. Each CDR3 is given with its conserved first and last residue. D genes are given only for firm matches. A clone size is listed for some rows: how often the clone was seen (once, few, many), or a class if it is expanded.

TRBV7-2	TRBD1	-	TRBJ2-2	TGTGCCAGCAGCTACTTAAATAACAGGGGTGAGCTGTTTTTT	CASSYLNNRGELFF
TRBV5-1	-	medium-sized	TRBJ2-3	TGCGCCAGCAGCGAGTCCCCGGGGTCCACAGATACGCAGTATTTT	CASSESPGSTDTQYF
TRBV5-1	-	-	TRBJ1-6	TGCGCCAGCAGCTTGGGTGGGGCCCATTCACCCCTCCACTTT	CASSLGGAHSPLHF
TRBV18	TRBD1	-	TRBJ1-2	TGTGCCAGCTCACCAGAAACATCCGGGACAGGGAACTATGGCTACACCTTC	CASSPETSGTGNYGYTF
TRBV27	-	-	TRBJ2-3	TGTGCCAGCACATCAGGAGACGCCCTCACAGATACGCAGTATTTT	CASTSGDALTDTQYF
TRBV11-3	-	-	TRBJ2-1	TGTGCCAGCAGCTTAGTGGGCAGTATCAATGAGCAGTTCTTC	CASSLVGSINEQFF
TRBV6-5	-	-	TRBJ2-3	TGTGCCAGCAGCGGATTCCCTCGCACAGATACGCAGTATTTT	CASSGFPRTDTQYF
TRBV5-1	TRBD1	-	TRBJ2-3	TGCGCCAGCAGCTTGACAGGGGAAGATACGCAGTATTTT	CASSLTGEDTQYF
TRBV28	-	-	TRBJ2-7	TGTGCCAGCAGTCCTCCCTTTCAGCACAGGGCAAGGCGGGGCGAGCAGTACTTC	CASSPPFQHRARRGEQYF
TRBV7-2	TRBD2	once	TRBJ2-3	TGTGCCAGCAGATACGGACCACGGGGGGGCCACGAAGATACGCAGTATTTT	CASRYGPRGGHEDTQYF
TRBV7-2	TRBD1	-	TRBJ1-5	TGTGCCAGCAGCACACAGGGGGTAGAGCAGCCCCAGCATTTT	CASSTQGVEQPQHF
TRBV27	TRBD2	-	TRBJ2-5	TGTGCCAGCATGGGACTAGCGGGGAACCAAGAGACCCAGTACTTC	CASMGLAGNQETQYF
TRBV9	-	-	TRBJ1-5	TGTGCCAGCAGCGTAGGAGATAGGTCCTATAGCAATCAGCCCCAGCATTTT	CASSVGDRSYSNQPQHF
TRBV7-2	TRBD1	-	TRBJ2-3	TGTGCCAGCAGCGCCCAGGGGGCGCGAGTAACCGATACGCAGTATTTT	CASSAQGARVTDTQYF
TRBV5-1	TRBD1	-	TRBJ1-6	TGCGCCAGCAGCTTGGAGGGACAGGGGAATAATTCACCCCTCCACTTT	CASSLEGQGNNSPLHF
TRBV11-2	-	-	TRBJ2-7	TGTGCCAGCAGCTTTGGGGGGATGACAAATTACGAGCAGTACTTC	CASSFGGMTNYEQYF